One and the same sample provided the 8 T cell receptor beta chains below, sequenced in a study of blood T cell repertoires in COVID-19. Method: immunoSEQ multiplex PCR; TCRdb's copy keeps in-frame clones and lacks some. The sample lists about 190,000 clones, around 84% seen once, with less than 20% in the top ten. The sequencing input was peripheral blood. These receptors all stem from a human donor in a cohort sampled during active COVID-19.

The chain links TRBV4-1 to TRBJ1-1, with D possibly being TRBD1 (6 bases). Germline lookup yields CDR1 MGHRA and CDR2 YSYEKL. The V end was cut by 3 bases, the J end by 7 bases, with 18 bases between. CDR3 length: 15 residues. The DNA for the CDR3 is TGCGCCAGCAGCCAGGAGCCAGGGGCGGGGGGTGAAGCTTTCTTT. This gives the protein CASSQEPGAGGEAFF.

V gene TRBV27 combines with J gene TRBJ1-4; unclear D gene. The CDR3 is made up of 12 amino acids. Germline V gene lookup returns CDR1 MNHEY and CDR2 SMNVEV (reference sequence). Trimming shortened V by 3 bases and J by 10 bases, and 9 bases separated the two germline ends. CDR3 sequence reads: CASSFWSGKLFF. CDR3 coding DNA: TGTGCCAGCAGTTTTTGGAGTGGAAAACTGTTTTTT. Complete variable domain (other parts from reference TRBV27 and TRBJ1-4): EAQVTQNPRYLITVTGKKLTVTCSQNMNHEYMSWYRQDPGLGLRQIYYSMNVEVTDKGDVPEGYKVSRKEKRNFPLILESPSPNQTSLYFCASSFWSGKLFFGSGTQLSVL.

This clone was counted a few times. V gene TRBV30 combines with J gene TRBJ1-4; 7 bases are a match to TRBD1. The V gene's germline CDR1 is GTSNPN and CDR2 SVGIG (reference sequence). The V and J ends lost 4 bases and 3 bases, in that order; junction bases with no gene match: 5. CDR3 size: 14 residues. CDR3: CAWNEGAANEKLFF. CDR3 nucleotides: TGTGCCTGGAATGAGGGGGCGGCTAATGAAAAACTGTTTTTT.

The chain recombines TRBV5-3 with TRBJ2-7; 8 bases map to TRBD1. Being an ORF, TRBV5-3 has a function that is uncertain. The CDR3 contains 12 residues. CDR3 coding DNA: TGTGCCAGAAGCGAACCGGGGCCAGGGGGCTTCGTC. This translates into CARSEPGPGGFV.

The rearrangement joins TRBV5-5 to TRBJ1-1, with TRBD1 as a possible D gene (5 bases). The germline gives CDR1 SGHKS, CDR2 YYEKEE (reference sequence). The CDR3 consists of 14 residues. V was shortened by 0 bases and J by 1 base, with 7 bases between the two germline ends. The CDR3 coding sequence is TGTGCCAGCAGCTTGGGCGACAGGAACACTGAAGCTTTCTTT. Residues: CASSLGDRNTEAFF.

J is TRBJ2-5 and V is TRBV5-1, with TRBD2 matching over 7 bases. V was clipped by 5 bases and J by 3 bases; unmatched bases: 13. The CDR3 consists of 16 residues. The germline CDR1 and CDR2 sequences are SGHRS and YFSETQ. CDR3 nucleotide sequence: TGCGCCAGCAGTTTGAGGACTAGGTTTAGAGAAGAGACCCAGTACTTC. Translating gives CASSLRTRFREETQYF.

The chain combines TRBV5-8 with TRBJ2-2; perhaps TRBD2 as D (7 bases). V shed 0 bases and J shed 3 bases, with 15 bases lying between them. The length of the CDR3 is 17 residues. Germline V gene data show CDR1 as SGHTS and CDR2 as YDEGEE. Written as DNA, the CDR3 is TGTGCCAGCAGCTTGGTTTTAGGGGGGGCCTACACCGGGGAGCTGTTTTTT. Protein sequence: CASSLVLGGAYTGELFF. The full variable domain, completed using reference TRBV5-8 and TRBJ2-2, is EAGVTQSPTHLIKTRGQQATLRCSPISGHTSVYWYQQALGLGLQFLLWYDEGEERNRGNFPPRFSGRQFPNYSSELNVNALELEDSALYLCASSLVLGGAYTGELFFGEGSRLTVL.

V usage is TRBV3-1 (or the pseudogene TRBV3-2) and J usage is TRBJ2-5; the match to TRBD2 covers 12 bases. V lost 4 bases, J lost 1 base, and 4 bases stayed unmatched. Germline V gene sequence: CDR1 LGHDT, CDR2 YNNKEL (reference sequence). The CDR3 loop spans 16 amino acids. The CDR3 is CASSPRLAGVQETQYF. CDR3 nucleotides: TGTGCCAGCAGCCCAAGACTAGCGGGAGTCCAAGAGACCCAGTACTTC.